The 7 T cell receptor beta chains presented below share a single source sample, sequenced in a study of control samples from healthy donors and cancer patients. Method: immunoSEQ multiplex PCR; TCRdb's copy keeps in-frame clones and lacks some. This table holds about 120,000 clones, around nine tenths found once. Material for sequencing was blood. These receptors all stem from a middle-aged man in good health.

J is TRBJ2-5 and V is TRBV28; 9 bases line up with TRBD2. With V trimmed by 7 bases and J by 2 bases, 8 bases remained unmatched. Germline V gives CDR1 MDHEN, CDR2 SYDVKM. This CDR3 contains 15 residues. In nucleotides, the CDR3 is TGTGCCAGCACAGGATACGCGGGGGGGCAAGAGACCCAGTACTTC. This encodes CASTGYAGGQETQYF.

CDR3 protein: CASSAGTKNSPLHF. Here the CDR3 DNA reads TGCGCCAGCAGTGCCGGGACAAAGAATTCACCCCTCCACTTT. The chain joins TRBV10-1 to TRBJ1-6, with D perhaps matching TRBD1 (6 bases). V lost 4 bases to trimming and J lost 7 bases, with 11 bases between them. The CDR3 sequence is 14 residues long. The germline V gene has CDR1 WNHNN and CDR2 SYGVQD (reference sequence).

The DNA of the CDR3 is TGTGCCAGCAGCTCCGACAGGCACTATGGCTACACCTTC. This gives the protein CASSSDRHYGYTF. The V call is TRBV11-2, the J call TRBJ1-2, with a tentative D call TRBD1 (6 bases). V shed 4 bases and J shed 3 bases, with 9 bases lying between them. The CDR3 contains 13 residues. CDR1 and CDR2 from the germline V gene are SGHAT and FQNNGV.

The chain employs TRBV10-3 and TRBJ2-3, with 8 positions matching TRBD1. J was trimmed by 4 bases and V by 2 bases; bases with no gene match: 2. This CDR3 is built from 14 residues. Germline loops: CDR1 ENHRY, CDR2 SYGVKD. The CDR3, as DNA: TGTGCCATCAGTGAGGGACAGGGCGCAGATACGCAGTATTTT. It yields the protein CAISEGQGADTQYF.

This chain uses TRBV27 with TRBJ2-2, with a possible D match to TRBD1 (6 bases). The CDR3 runs 15 residues. Germline V CDR1 and CDR2: MNHEY, SMNVEV (reference sequence). The ends were cut back, 3 bases at V and 1 base at J, with 9 bases in the middle. CDR3 in amino acids: CASSFNRENTGELFF. As DNA, the CDR3 is TGTGCCAGCAGTTTTAACAGGGAGAACACCGGGGAGCTGTTTTTT.

This CDR3 is CASSLGLPGNTEAFF. DNA for the CDR3: TGTGCCAGCAGCTTGGGGCTTCCGGGGAACACTGAAGCTTTCTTT. The chain recombines TRBV5-6 with TRBJ1-1, with D unclear. Trimming cost V 0 bases and J 1 base, with 10 bases left between them. CDR1 is SGHDT and CDR2 is YYEEEE in the germline V gene. This CDR3 has 15 amino acids.

The chain recombines TRBV5-1 with TRBJ1-3; no clear D. This CDR3 spans 14 amino acids. The V end lost 1 base, the J end lost 4 bases, and 9 bases lay between the germline ends. The V gene's germline CDR1 is SGHRS and CDR2 YFSETQ. The CDR3 spells CASSLKETGNTIYF. DNA of the CDR3: TGCGCCAGCAGCTTGAAAGAGACGGGAAACACCATATATTTT.